These T cell receptor beta chains were read from a single sample in a study of T cell repertoires in cytomegalovirus infection. TCRdb independently ran MiXCR on the reads; one entry per CDR3 protein. The sample has about 490,000 distinct CDR3 sequences, 15% to 20% seen once. Sequencing used CD8+ T cells from PBMCs. The origin of the receptors is a human donor in good health (CMV status not recorded). Some clones in this sample may be carry-over from other donors' samples. Each CDR3 is given with its conserved first and last residue. A D gene is named only where the DNA matches it firmly. Part of the rows lack a size; the others show once, few, many or a class for expanded clones.

NA	TRBV29-1	TRBJ2-1	NA	CSVVVGPRAGKNIQFF	TGCAGCGTCGTAGTTGGCCCCCGGGCAGGCAAAAACATTCAGTTCTTC
few	TRBV13	TRBJ2-1	TRBD2	CASSLGVAGVYNEQFF	TGTGCCAGCAGCTTAGGGGTAGCGGGAGTGTACAATGAGCAGTTCTTC
many	TRBV7-3	TRBJ2-2	NA	CASSLLGSPSNTGELFF	TGTGCCAGCAGCTTACTCGGATCCCCCTCGAACACCGGGGAGCTGTTTTTT
few	TRBV9	TRBJ1-5	TRBD1	CASSVGQGASQPQHF	TGTGCCAGCAGCGTAGGCCAGGGGGCGAGTCAGCCCCAGCATTTT
many	TRBV7-8	TRBJ2-3	TRBD1	CASSSQGADTQYF	TGTGCCAGCAGCTCCCAGGGGGCAGATACGCAGTATTTT
many	TRBV27	TRBJ2-7	NA	CASSVGGLGYEQYF	TGTGCCAGCAGTGTGGGGGGCCTGGGTTACGAGCAGTACTTC
NA	TRBV27	TRBJ1-2	NA	CASRLQGNYGYTF	TGTGCCAGCAGGTTACAGGGAAACTATGGCTACACCTTC
NA	TRBV20-1	TRBJ2-1	NA	CSARGLAESSYNEQFF	TGCAGTGCTAGAGGGTTAGCGGAGAGCTCCTACAATGAGCAGTTCTTC
many	TRBV12-3/TRBV12-4	TRBJ2-5	NA	CASTTDFQETQYF	TGTGCCAGCACCACGGACTTCCAAGAGACCCAGTACTTC
many	TRBV25-1	TRBJ2-5	NA	CASSEDIQETQYF	TGTGCCAGCAGTGAAGACATCCAAGAGACCCAGTACTTC
once	TRBV6-5	TRBJ1-1	NA	CASSYNRDAGTLNTEAFF	TGTGCCAGCAGTTACAACAGGGACGCGGGGACCCTGAACACTGAAGCTTTCTTT
few	TRBV28	TRBJ1-2	NA	CASRGARGYTF	TGTGCCAGCAGAGGGGCCCGAGGCTACACCTTC
many	TRBV12-3/TRBV12-4	TRBJ2-7	NA	CASSLNRTPYEQYF	TGTGCCAGCAGTTTAAACAGGACCCCCTACGAGCAGTACTTC
NA	TRBV20-1	TRBJ2-7	TRBD1	CSARTGKTYEQYF	TGCAGTGCGCGGACAGGAAAAACCTACGAGCAGTACTTC
NA	TRBV3-1	TRBJ2-1	NA	CASSQELWIEADNEQFF	TGTGCCAGCAGCCAAGAACTATGGATCGAAGCAGACAATGAGCAGTTCTTC
many	TRBV27	TRBJ2-1	NA	CASSFRGINEQFF	TGTGCCAGCAGTTTCCGGGGGATTAATGAGCAGTTCTTC
many	TRBV7-6	TRBJ2-2	NA	CASSIRGGLTGELFF	TGTGCCAGCAGCATCAGGGGGGGCTTGACCGGGGAGCTGTTTTTT
many	TRBV6-2/TRBV6-3	TRBJ2-1	NA	CASSYGLGPLNEQFF	TGTGCCAGCAGTTACGGGCTAGGCCCCCTCAATGAGCAGTTCTTC
many	TRBV7-9	TRBJ2-3	NA	CASRTGTSTDTQYF	TGTGCCAGCAGAACCGGGACGAGCACAGATACGCAGTATTTT
many	TRBV12-3/TRBV12-4	TRBJ2-1	NA	CASSPYGGGDNEQFF	TGTGCCAGCAGCCCTTACGGGGGAGGAGACAATGAGCAGTTCTTC
NA	TRBV15	TRBJ2-4	NA	CATSRDGLAKNIQYF	TGTGCCACCAGCAGAGATGGACTAGCCAAAAACATTCAGTACTTC
many	TRBV12-3/TRBV12-4	TRBJ2-2	NA	CASTPITGELFF	TGTGCCAGCACCCCTATTACCGGGGAGCTGTTTTTT
once	TRBV6-5	TRBJ1-2	TRBD1	CASSSLQGARDYGYTF	TGTGCCAGCAGTTCACTCCAGGGGGCGAGGGACTATGGCTACACCTTC
many	TRBV7-8	TRBJ2-2	TRBD2	CASSLASREVSNTGELFF	TGTGCCAGCAGCTTAGCGTCGCGGGAGGTTTCGAACACCGGGGAGCTGTTTTTT
many	TRBV12-3/TRBV12-4	TRBJ1-2	NA	CAGFTGIYGYTF	TGTGCCGGGTTCACAGGGATCTATGGCTACACCTTC
NA	TRBV12-3/TRBV12-4	TRBJ2-5	NA	CASSWGQETQYF	TGTGCCAGCAGTTGGGGACAAGAGACCCAGTACTTC
NA	TRBV11-2	TRBJ2-2	NA	CASSFGGAIDTGELFF	TGTGCCAGCAGCTTTGGGGGGGCCATAGACACCGGGGAGCTGTTTTTT
few	TRBV27	TRBJ1-1	TRBD1	CASSAYRGSGTEAFF	TGTGCCAGCAGTGCCTACAGGGGATCGGGCACTGAAGCTTTCTTT
many	TRBV7-6	TRBJ2-7	NA	CASSRSVGGFNEQYF	TGTGCCAGCAGCAGATCGGTTGGGGGCTTCAACGAGCAGTACTTC
NA	TRBV18	TRBJ2-5	NA	CASSPGFPQETQYF	TGTGCCAGCTCACCGGGGTTCCCGCAAGAGACCCAGTACTTC